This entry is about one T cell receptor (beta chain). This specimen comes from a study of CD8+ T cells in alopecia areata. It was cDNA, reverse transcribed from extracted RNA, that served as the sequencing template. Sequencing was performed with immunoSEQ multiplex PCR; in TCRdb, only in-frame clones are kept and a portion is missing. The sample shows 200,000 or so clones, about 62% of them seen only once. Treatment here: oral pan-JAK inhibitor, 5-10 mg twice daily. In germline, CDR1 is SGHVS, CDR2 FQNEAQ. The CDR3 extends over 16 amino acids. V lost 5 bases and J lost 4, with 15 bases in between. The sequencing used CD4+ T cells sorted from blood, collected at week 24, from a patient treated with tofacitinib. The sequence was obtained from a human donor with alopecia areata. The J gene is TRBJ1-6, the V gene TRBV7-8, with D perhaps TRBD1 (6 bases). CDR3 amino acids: CASSTTRDTYNSPLHF. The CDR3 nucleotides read TGTGCCAGCAGCACAACCCGGGACACTTATAATTCACCCCTCCACTTT.